The 27 T cell receptor beta chains listed next were all sequenced from one sample in a study of blood T cell repertoires in COVID-19 (dated by TCRdb to 2018 to 2020). The library was obtained by the immunoSEQ multiplex PCR assay. TCRdb limited this immuneACCESS table to in-frame rearrangements with V and J called. A share of clones is missing; checked studies link under half to unresolved V genes, and the rest is unexplained. The sample yields 68,000 or so clones; around 90% were counted once. The ten largest account for under 0.65% of the sample. The sequenced material came from peripheral blood. These receptors were collected from a man aged 50 to 60 with COVID-19, enrolled during active disease.

This clone was observed once. This chain links TRBV29-1 with TRBJ2-1, with TRBD1 matching 7 bases. This CDR3 region has 14 residues. CDR1 and CDR2 (germline): SQVTM, ANQGSEA. V was pared by 7 bases and J by 4 bases, with 10 bases of the junction left unmatched. Here the CDR3 DNA reads TGCAGCGGGAACCGGGACAGAGGTTACAATGAGCAGTTCTTC. It translates to CSGNRDRGYNEQFF.

The CDR3: CASSHWGLAGGSYNEQFF. The CDR3 bases are TGTGCCAGCAGCCATTGGGGACTAGCGGGAGGGTCCTACAATGAGCAGTTCTTC. The chain carries TRBV3-1 (or the pseudogene TRBV3-2) and TRBJ2-1, with 16 bases aligning to TRBD2. V lost 3 bases, J lost 1 base, and 3 bases stayed unmatched. The CDR3 is 18 amino acids. In germline, CDR1 is LGHDT, CDR2 YNNKEL (reference sequence).

This chain uses TRBV5-1 with TRBJ1-1, with a possible D match to TRBD1 (6 bases). Germline lookup yields CDR1 SGHRS and CDR2 YFSETQ. Trimming cost V 4 bases and J 4 bases, with 17 bases left between them. CDR3 size: 15 residues. The CDR3: CASSAPGHQGTEAFF. DNA for the CDR3: TGCGCCAGCAGCGCCCCGGGACACCAAGGCACTGAAGCTTTCTTT.

The rearrangement joins TRBV28 to TRBJ2-7; tentatively, D is TRBD2 (6 bases). The germline CDR1 and CDR2 sequences are MDHEN and SYDVKM. The CDR3 loop spans 14 amino acids. Trimming cost V 6 bases and J 6 bases, with 18 bases left between them. CDR3 sequence reads: CASRPAGQGGEQYF. CDR3 coding DNA: TGTGCCAGCAGACCGGCCGGGCAGGGAGGCGAGCAGTACTTC.

The chain carries TRBV19 and TRBJ1-2, with TRBD1 matching over 11 bases. The CDR3 has 14 amino acids. CDR1 is LNHDA and CDR2 is SQIVND in the germline V gene (reference sequence). V shed 3 bases, J shed 6 bases, and the junction held 3 bases outside the gene matches. The CDR3 loop is CASSMGQGGHGYTF. As DNA, the CDR3 is TGTGCCAGTAGTATGGGACAGGGGGGACATGGCTACACCTTC.

This chain connects TRBV14 to TRBJ1-1; D remains ambiguous. The CDR3 extends over 14 amino acids. With 0 bases removed from V and 3 bases from J, the gap between germline ends came to 8 bases. Germline V lookup: CDR1 SGHDN, CDR2 FVKESK. The CDR3: CASSQEGGYTEAFF. In DNA, the CDR3 is TGTGCCAGCAGCCAAGAAGGCGGGTACACTGAAGCTTTCTTT. The entire variable domain, with the rest obtained from reference TRBV14 and TRBJ1-1, is as follows: EAGVTQFPSHSVIEKGQTVTLRCDPISGHDNLYWYRRVMGKEIKFLLHFVKESKQDESGMPNNRFLAERTGGTYSTLKVQPAELEDSGVYFCASSQEGGYTEAFFGQGTRLTVV.

The chain has TRBV4-1 and TRBJ2-2; tentative D call: TRBD1 (6 bases). In germline, CDR1 is MGHRA, CDR2 YSYEKL. Trimming took 2 bases from V and 1 from J, leaving 8 bases between them. There are 15 residues in the CDR3. The CDR3 is CASSQRTENTGELFF. CDR3 nucleotide sequence: TGCGCCAGCAGCCAACGGACAGAGAACACCGGGGAGCTGTTTTTT.

V is TRBV4-1 and J is TRBJ2-6; TRBD2 aligns across 13 bases. Germline lookup yields CDR1 MGHRA and CDR2 YSYEKL. After removal of 3 bases from V and 4 bases from J, the junction contained 6 bases not matched to a gene. The CDR3 has 18 residues. The CDR3 bases are TGCGCCAGCAGCCACGGACTAGCGGGAGTATTGGGGGCCAACGTCCTGACTTTC. As protein: CASSHGLAGVLGANVLTF.

The chain carries TRBV3-1 (or the pseudogene TRBV3-2) and TRBJ1-1; no clear D. This CDR3 has 15 residues. Trimming took off 4 bases at V and 1 base at J, with 13 bases between the two ends. Germline V gives CDR1 LGHDT, CDR2 YNNKEL (reference sequence). CDR3 in amino acids: CASSPVASGNTEAFF. CDR3 nucleotide sequence: TGTGCCAGCAGCCCCGTGGCGTCGGGGAACACTGAAGCTTTCTTT.

The V gene is TRBV7-8, the J gene TRBJ1-1; D gene uncertain. There are 18 residues in the CDR3. Trimming shortened V by 1 base and J by 0 bases, and 18 bases separated the two germline ends. Germline V gene sequence: CDR1 SGHVS, CDR2 FQNEAQ. CDR3 in amino acids: CASSLGEEGLFMNTEAFF. The DNA for the CDR3 is TGTGCCAGCAGCTTAGGAGAGGAGGGTTTATTTATGAACACTGAAGCTTTCTTT.

The chain combines TRBV19 with TRBJ2-1; the D is unclear. Germline CDR1 reads LNHDA; CDR2 reads SQIVND (reference sequence). V was trimmed by 1 base and J by 10 bases, leaving 14 bases between them. The CDR3 loop spans 14 amino acids. CDR3 DNA: TGTGCCAGTAGTATAGGGGCAGGTTTAACGGAGCAGTTCTTC. This codes for CASSIGAGLTEQFF.

The genes are TRBV11-2 and TRBJ2-7; perhaps TRBD2 as D (5 bases). The CDR3 has 16 residues. Germline V gives CDR1 SGHAT, CDR2 FQNNGV. The V end lost 4 bases, the J end lost 3 bases, and 19 bases lay between the germline ends. CDR3 residues: CASSSPREPRYYEQYF. The CDR3 DNA reads TGTGCCAGCAGCTCCCCTCGGGAACCCCGCTACTACGAGCAGTACTTC.

The gene calls are TRBV9 and TRBJ2-4; 8 bases match TRBD2. The J segment lost 0 bases and the V segment lost 4 bases, leaving 9 bases of the junction unmatched. This CDR3 region has 17 residues. The germline gives CDR1 SGDLS, CDR2 YYNGEE. The CDR3 nucleotides read TGTGCCAGCAGCCTAAGCGGGGGTCCTCTAGCCAAAAACATTCAGTACTTC. Its translation: CASSLSGGPLAKNIQYF.

The CDR3 region has the DNA TGTGCCAGCTCACCTGGCCGGGACATAGCCTACGAGCAGTACTTC. The encoded protein is CASSPGRDIAYEQYF. The chain carries TRBV18 and TRBJ2-7, with a weak D call TRBD1 (6 bases). Germline V gene sequence: CDR1 KGHSH, CDR2 LQKENI. V was clipped by 3 bases and J by 2 bases, with 14 bases between them. The CDR3 contains 15 residues.

The CDR3 DNA follows: TGCGCCAGCAGCTGGGGGGGGTCCCAGTACTTC. It yields the protein CASSWGGSQYF. The chain recombines TRBV5-1 with TRBJ2-5, with 7 bases that match TRBD2. From germline, CDR1 is SGHRS and CDR2 YFSETQ. V dropped 3 bases and J dropped 9; count of bases not matched to a gene: 2. The CDR3 is 11 amino acids.

As DNA, the CDR3 is TGTGCCAGCAGCACGGAGACAGGGGGTGTAATGGGCGAGCAGTACTTC. Translated: CASSTETGGVMGEQYF. This chain uses TRBV9 with TRBJ2-7; 9 nucleotides line up with TRBD1. Germline V gene data show CDR1 as SGDLS and CDR2 as YYNGEE. The CDR3 loop spans 16 amino acids. J gave up 6 bases and V 4 bases, and 14 bases lay outside the gene matches. The variable domain in full, with the rest retrieved from reference TRBV9 and TRBJ2-7, is DSGVTQTPKHLITATGQRVTLRCSPRSGDLSVYWYQQSLDQGLQFLIQYYNGEERAKGNILERFSAQQFPDLHSELNLSSLELGDSALYFCASSTETGGVMGEQYFGPGTRLTVT.

J is TRBJ1-1 and V is TRBV19; D is possibly TRBD1 (5 bases). From germline, CDR1 is LNHDA and CDR2 SQIVND (reference sequence). With 3 bases removed from V and 5 bases from J, the gap between germline ends came to 13 bases. This CDR3 has 14 amino acids. CDR3 sequence: CASSMGRLGTEAFF. The CDR3 DNA reads as TGTGCCAGTAGTATGGGGCGGCTAGGGACTGAAGCTTTCTTT. Filled out from reference TRBV19 and TRBJ1-1, the complete variable domain reads DGGITQSPKYLFRKEGQNVTLSCEQNLNHDAMYWYRQDPGQGLRLIYYSQIVNDFQKGDIAEGYSVSREKKESFPLTVTSAQKNPTAFYLCASSMGRLGTEAFFGQGTRLTVV.

The V and J genes are TRBV10-3 and TRBJ2-3, with 8 bases aligning to TRBD1. Germline CDR1 reads ENHRY; CDR2 reads SYGVKD. V dropped 11 bases and J dropped 3; count of bases not matched to a gene: 10. CDR3 length: 14 amino acids. The DNA for the CDR3 is TGTGCCGCCGGACAGGGAATTGTTACAGATACGCAGTATTTT. Protein: CAAGQGIVTDTQYF.

The chain couples TRBV12-3 or TRBV12-4 to TRBJ2-1, with D perhaps TRBD2 (5 bases). The CDR3 runs to 13 residues. V shed 3 bases and J shed 7 bases, with 10 bases lying between them. The CDR3 sequence: CASSFLEENEQFF. DNA of the CDR3: TGTGCCAGCAGTTTTCTGGAGGAGAATGAGCAGTTCTTC.

The chain couples TRBV19 to TRBJ1-5; D is uncertain. V was trimmed by 3 bases and J by 0 bases, leaving 9 bases between them. CDR3 length: 15 residues. The germline gives CDR1 LNHDA, CDR2 SQIVND (reference sequence). For the CDR3, the DNA is TGTGCCAGTAGTATTTTGTACAGTAGCAATCAGCCCCAGCATTTT. This codes for CASSILYSSNQPQHF.

The V gene is TRBV5-1, the J gene TRBJ2-1; 9 positions agree with TRBD1. There are 15 residues in the CDR3. The J segment lost 7 bases and the V segment lost 3 bases, leaving 8 bases of the junction unmatched. Germline CDR1 reads SGHRS; CDR2 reads YFSETQ. CDR3 residues: CASSSEVTGGNEQFF. For the CDR3, the DNA is TGCGCCAGCAGCTCGGAGGTGACAGGGGGGAATGAGCAGTTCTTC.

This clone was seen only once. V and J are TRBV7-9 and TRBJ2-1; 9 bases map to TRBD2. The CDR3 has 15 amino acids. Germline V gives CDR1 SEHNR, CDR2 FQNEAQ (reference sequence). CDR3 coding DNA: TGTGCTAGTCGGTTGGGACTAGCATCTTACAATGAGCAGTTCTTC. It translates to CASRLGLASYNEQFF.

The chain recombines TRBV4-2 with TRBJ2-3, with D tentatively TRBD1 (6 bases). The V and J ends lost 4 bases and 0 bases respectively, with 26 bases between them. Germline V gives CDR1 LGHNA, CDR2 YNFKEQ. The CDR3 spans 20 residues. The CDR3 region is CASSPLRAGQQPSSTDTQYF. The CDR3 region has the DNA TGTGCCAGCAGCCCACTGCGCGCCGGACAGCAACCTTCTAGCACAGATACGCAGTATTTT.

The table lists this clone with a count of one. The rearrangement links TRBV2 to TRBJ2-2; D is unresolved. This CDR3 comprises 15 residues. Germline assignment: CDR1 SNHLY and CDR2 FYNNEI. V lost 6 bases and J lost 4, with 15 bases in between. The CDR3 nucleotides are TGTGCCAGCAGCGACCTCGGGTCCTCCACCGGGGAGCTGTTTTTT. It codes for CASSDLGSSTGELFF. The entire variable domain, with the rest obtained from reference TRBV2 and TRBJ2-2, is as follows: EPEVTQTPSHQVTQMGQEVILRCVPISNHLYFYWYRQILGQKVEFLVSFYNNEISEKSEIFDDQFSVERPDGSNFTLKIRSTKLEDSAMYFCASSDLGSSTGELFFGEGSRLTVL.

V gene TRBV27 combines with J gene TRBJ1-5, with 7 nucleotides matching TRBD1. V lost 0 bases to trimming and J lost 4 bases; unmatched junction nucleotides: 3. The CDR3 consists of 15 residues. Germline CDR1 reads MNHEY; CDR2 reads SMNVEV (reference sequence). CDR3 nucleotide sequence: TGTGCCAGCAGTTTATCGCCACAGGGGAATCAGCCCCAGCATTTT. Encoded protein: CASSLSPQGNQPQHF.

The CDR3 is CASSPRDRFYGYTF. CDR3 coding DNA: TGTGCCAGCAGCCCCCGGGACAGGTTCTATGGCTACACCTTC. The V call is TRBV5-4, the J call TRBJ1-2, with 8 nucleotides matching TRBD1. The V gene's germline CDR1 is SGHNT and CDR2 YYREEE (reference sequence). J was trimmed by 4 bases and V by 4 bases; bases with no gene match: 6. The CDR3 has 14 residues.

This chain uses TRBV5-4 with TRBJ2-1; 10 bases agree with TRBD1. The CDR3 length is 15 residues. CDR1 is SGHNT, CDR2 YYREEE, per germline (reference sequence). The ends lost 6 bases at V and 3 bases at J; junction bases unmatched: 6. The DNA for the CDR3 is TGTGCCAGCACAACCGGGACAGGGGTCTACAATGAGCAGTTCTTC. Protein sequence: CASTTGTGVYNEQFF.